This T cell receptor beta chain comes out of a study of cytomegalovirus exposure and HLA in healthy donors. Notes on the study in general: The study put some 150 TCR beta chains on its list as cytomegalovirus-associated. Within a later analysis, the majority of CMV-associated TCR beta chains appeared HLA-restricted. In an earlier analysis, about 90% or about 30%: the productive usage of most TCR beta V segments.

Remarks on this clone: As yet, its antigen is unknown.

The PCR contained 60 Vbeta and 13 Jbeta primers. Data came from immunoSEQ multiplex PCR; TCRdb stores just in-frame clones and leaves some out. The sample contains fewer than 200,000 clones, around 68% of which appear only once. Each of the donors was a healthy bone marrow donor. V gave up 7 bases and J gave up 6 bases, with 19 bases separating them. Per germline, CDR1 LNHDA and CDR2 SQIVND (reference sequence). The CDR3 loop spans 15 amino acids. The TCR sequence derives from a man between 45 and 60 years old in good health and CMV-seronegative. Sequenced: PBMCs. The chain has TRBV19 and TRBJ1-5; D is possibly TRBD1 (6 bases). CDR3 DNA sequence: TGTGCCAGTATTTCCGGGGGGCGCGTAGGTCAGCCCCAGCATTTT. It codes for CASISGGRVGQPQHF.